The clone carrying this T cell receptor (beta chain) was found once. This entry belongs to a study of blood T cell repertoires in COVID-19. Germline CDR1 reads LNHDA; CDR2 reads SQIVND (reference sequence). After removal of 5 bases from V and 1 base from J, the junction contained 8 bases not matched to a gene. CDR3 length equals 16 residues. As handled by the study authors: Estimates of nucleated cell counts were drawn from the amplification of reference gene primers. The method was immunoSEQ multiplex PCR; TCRdb's version includes in-frame clones alone and lacks a portion of them. V and J calls and clone size are given by that table; D and trimming were obtained from the DNA. The sample holds 52,000 or so clones; approximately 80% are singletons and the top ten take under 3%.

The rearrangement links TRBV19 to TRBJ2-3, with 8 positions matching TRBD1. The specimen sequenced was peripheral blood. The TCR sequence derives from a middle-aged man with acute or convalescent COVID-19. The CDR3 region is CASSPPPGQGTDTQYF. CDR3 coding DNA: TGTGCCAGTAGTCCACCACCGGGACAGGGCACAGATACGCAGTATTTT.